The entry below describes one T cell receptor beta chain. What it recognizes is unknown. It is unclear where the CDR3 begins or ends on the DNA, so no DNA is shown, and the CDR3 is as TCRdb lists it. This entry comes from a study of T cell repertoires in cytomegalovirus infection. Study background: It was the public TCR beta signatures that indicated both CMV infection and matching HLA type. Study outcomes and limitations: Dominating the ex vivo response were HLA-C-restricted CMV-specific TCR beta clonotypes. People with CMV and the relevant HLA were identified by cumulative public TCR beta family frequency.

TCRdb ran MiXCR on the reads and lists one entry per CDR3 protein. There are about 200,000 distinct CDR3 sequences in the sample; approximately 9.6% occur only once, and approximately 4.6% lies in the top ten. Sequenced: PBMCs. The receptor was derived from a human donor in good health (CMV status not recorded). Some clones in this sample may be carry-over from other donors' samples.

CDR3 residues: CASSLAVGRGNTF. V is TRBV11-2 and J is TRBJ1-2; the table's D call, TRBD1, was not checked against the DNA. Germline lookup yields CDR1 SGHAT and CDR2 FQNNGV. The CDR3 extends over 13 residues, inclusive of both ends.